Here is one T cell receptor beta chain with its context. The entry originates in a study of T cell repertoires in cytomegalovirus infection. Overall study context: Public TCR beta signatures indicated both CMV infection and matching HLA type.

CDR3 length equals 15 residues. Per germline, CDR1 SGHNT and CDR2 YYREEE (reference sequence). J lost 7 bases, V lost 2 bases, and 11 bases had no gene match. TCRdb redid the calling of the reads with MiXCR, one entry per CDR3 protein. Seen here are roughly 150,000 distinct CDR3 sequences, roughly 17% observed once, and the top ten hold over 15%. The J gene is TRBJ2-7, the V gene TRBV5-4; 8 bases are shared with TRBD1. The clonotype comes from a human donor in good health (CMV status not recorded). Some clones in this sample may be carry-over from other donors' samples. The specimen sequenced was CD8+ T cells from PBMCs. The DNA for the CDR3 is TGTGCCAGCAGCTTAATGGGTCAGGGGGCGGGAGAGCAGTACTTC. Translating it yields CASSLMGQGAGEQYF.